The next 14 T cell receptor beta chains were all read from a single sample in a study of CD8 T cells in Susac syndrome. Random-hexamer reverse transcription was applied to roughly 0.5 to 1 ug RNA. TCRdb re-analysed the immunoSEQ multiplex PCR reads in MiXCR, keeping a single row per CDR3 protein. The sample shows roughly 140,000 distinct CDR3 sequences, nearly 97% of them seen only once. Sequencing used CD8+ T cells from PBMCs. These receptor sequences come from a human donor with multiple sclerosis.

The chain employs TRBV29-1 and TRBJ2-1, with a possible D match to TRBD2 (5 bases). Trimming took off 8 bases at V and 11 bases at J, with 16 bases between the two ends. The CDR3 runs to 11 residues. Germline V gives CDR1 SQVTM, CDR2 ANQGSEA. The CDR3 loop is CSSKFGIQQFF. DNA for the CDR3: TGCAGCTCAAAGTTCGGGATACAGCAGTTCTTC.

This clonotype was seen only once. The rearrangement joins TRBV7-9 to TRBJ2-2; TRBD2 matches 10 bases. With V trimmed by 1 base and J by 1 base, 9 bases remained unmatched. This CDR3 spans 19 amino acids. CDR1 and CDR2 (germline): SEHNR, FQNEAQ (reference sequence). CDR3 sequence: CASSLVASGGLQNTGELFF. CDR3 in DNA: TGTGCCAGCAGCTTAGTCGCTAGCGGGGGACTACAGAACACCGGGGAGCTGTTTTTT.

The V call is TRBV20-1, the J call TRBJ2-5; maybe TRBD2 (6 bases). The germline gives CDR1 DFQATT, CDR2 SNEGSKA (reference sequence). The CDR3 runs to 15 residues. V was clipped by 0 bases and J by 4 bases, with 15 bases between them. DNA of the CDR3: TGCAGTGCTAGAGATCAATACAGGAGGGGAGAGACCCAGTACTTC. Protein product: CSARDQYRRGETQYF.

This chain joins TRBV27 and TRBJ1-1, with D unresolved. CDR1 is MNHEY and CDR2 is SMNVEV in the germline V gene (reference sequence). The CDR3 covers 13 residues. V lost 4 bases and J lost 3, with 9 bases in between. CDR3 coding DNA: TGTGCCAGCAGTTGGGCCATCGACACTGAAGCTTTCTTT. As protein: CASSWAIDTEAFF.

The rearrangement joins TRBV5-6 to TRBJ2-1; D may correspond to TRBD1 or TRBD2 (6 bases each). The V gene lost 4 bases and the J gene lost 7 bases, with 18 bases spanning the gap. This CDR3 spans 15 amino acids. CDR1 and CDR2 from the germline V gene are SGHDT and YYEEEE. CDR3 loop: CASSPSGGLLNEQFF. DNA for the CDR3: TGTGCCAGCAGCCCCTCCGGGGGCCTTCTGAATGAGCAGTTCTTC. The full variable domain, completed using reference TRBV5-6 and TRBJ2-1, is DAGVTQSPTHLIKTRGQQVTLRCSPKSGHDTVSWYQQALGQGPQFIFQYYEEEERQRGNFPDRFSGHQFPNYSSELNVNALLLGDSALYLCASSPSGGLLNEQFFGPGTRLTVL.

The chain employs TRBV30 and TRBJ2-7; 7 bases map to TRBD1. Losses at the gene ends were 7 bases for V and 6 bases for J; bases not matched to a gene: 12. CDR3 length equals 13 residues. The germline V gene has CDR1 GTSNPN and CDR2 SVGIG (reference sequence). The CDR3 here is CASKRDSFSEQYV. The CDR3, as DNA: TGTGCCTCGAAACGGGACAGCTTCTCCGAGCAGTACGTC.

This clonotype showed up just once. The chain employs TRBV9 and TRBJ1-1; D uncertain. This CDR3 spans 13 amino acids. Germline V CDR1 and CDR2: SGDLS, YYNGEE. V was clipped by 3 bases and J by 7 bases, with 13 bases between them. The CDR3 here is CASSDPNKFEAFF. CDR3 DNA: TGTGCCAGCAGCGACCCAAATAAATTTGAAGCTTTCTTT.

This sequence joins TRBV25-1 and TRBJ2-6; no clear D gene. CDR3 length equals 12 residues. CDR1 is MGHDK, CDR2 SYGVNS, per germline. Trimming stripped 6 bases from V and 2 bases from J, with 2 bases between. CDR3 DNA: TGTGCCAGCAGAACTGGGGCCAACGTCCTGACTTTC. Protein product: CASRTGANVLTF.

The chain recombines TRBV6-5 with TRBJ1-1, with D unclear. The CDR3 has 13 residues. Trimming took 1 base from V and 6 from J, leaving 9 bases between them. Germline V gene sequence: CDR1 MNHEY, CDR2 SVGAGI. The CDR3 spells CASSYYGSSEAFF. The CDR3 DNA reads TGTGCCAGCAGTTACTACGGATCATCTGAAGCTTTCTTT.

The chain joins TRBV30 to TRBJ1-1; D is perhaps TRBD1 (6 bases). Trimming took 8 bases from V and 0 from J, leaving 16 bases between them. CDR1 and CDR2 (germline): GTSNPN, SVGIG (reference sequence). CDR3 length: 14 residues. CDR3 DNA sequence: TGTGCCCGATCGGGACAACCTGTGAACACTGAAGCTTTCTTT. Protein sequence: CARSGQPVNTEAFF. The full variable domain, with the rest looked up from reference TRBV30 and TRBJ1-1, is SQTIHQWPATLVQPVGSPLSLECTVEGTSNPNLYWYRQAAGRGLQLLFYSVGIGQISSEVPQNLSASRPQDRQFILSSKKLLLSDSGFYLCARSGQPVNTEAFFGQGTRLTVV.

The V call is TRBV29-1, the J call TRBJ2-1; TRBD2 aligns across 10 bases. Per the germline V gene, CDR1 is SQVTM and CDR2 is ANQGSEA. This CDR3 contains 13 residues. The junction had 4 bases not matched to a gene; V was cut back by 8 bases and J by 3 bases. The CDR3 DNA reads as TGCAGCATCAGGACTAGCGGCTACAATGAGCAGTTCTTC. It encodes CSIRTSGYNEQFF.

The V gene is TRBV7-6, the J gene TRBJ2-7; 8 nucleotides match TRBD2. This CDR3 is 16 amino acids long. Germline V gene lookup returns CDR1 SGHVS and CDR2 FNYEAQ. Unmatched junction bases numbered 9, after V lost 4 bases and J lost 1 base. The CDR3 coding sequence is TGTGCCAGCAGCTCCCTTCCTAGCGGGCGGTCCTACGAGCAGTACTTC. Translation gives CASSSLPSGRSYEQYF. The full variable domain, its missing parts supplied by reference TRBV7-6 and TRBJ2-7, is GAGVSQSPRYKVTKRGQDVALRCDPISGHVSLYWYRQALGQGPEFLTYFNYEAQQDKSGLPNDRFSAERPEGSISTLTIQRTEQRDSAMYRCASSSLPSGRSYEQYFGPGTRLTVT.

This chain links TRBV20-1 with TRBJ2-1, with TRBD1 matching over 10 bases. The CDR3 extends over 16 amino acids. The V and J ends lost 3 bases and 8 bases, in that order; junction bases with no gene match: 13. Germline V lookup: CDR1 DFQATT, CDR2 SNEGSKA (reference sequence). DNA for the CDR3: TGCAGTGCTAGGGGTGCATGGGACAGGGGTCTAGATGAGCAGTTCTTC. Its protein product is CSARGAWDRGLDEQFF.

The CDR3 reads CASSQGFSYGYTF. The DNA for the CDR3 is TGTGCCAGCAGCCAAGGATTCTCCTATGGCTACACCTTC. J is TRBJ1-2 and V is TRBV14, with D unclear. V was trimmed by 1 base and J by 4 bases, leaving 7 bases between them. This CDR3 is 13 amino acids long. Germline V lookup: CDR1 SGHDN, CDR2 FVKESK.